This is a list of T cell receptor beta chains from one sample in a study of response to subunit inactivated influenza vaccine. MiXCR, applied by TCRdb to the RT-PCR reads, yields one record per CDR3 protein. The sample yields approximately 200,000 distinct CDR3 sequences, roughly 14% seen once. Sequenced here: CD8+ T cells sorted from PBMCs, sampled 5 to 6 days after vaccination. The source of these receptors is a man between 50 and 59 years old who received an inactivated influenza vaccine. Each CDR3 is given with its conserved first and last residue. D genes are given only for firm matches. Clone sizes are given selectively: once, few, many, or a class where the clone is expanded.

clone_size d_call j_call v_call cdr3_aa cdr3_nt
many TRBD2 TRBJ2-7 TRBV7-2 CASSYGLAFEQYF TGTGCCAGCAGCTACGGACTAGCTTTCGAGCAGTACTTC
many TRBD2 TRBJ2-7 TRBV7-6 CASSLYREGVGEQYF TGTGCCAGCAGCTTATATCGGGAGGGTGTAGGCGAGCAGTACTTC
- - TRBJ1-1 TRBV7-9 CVTGSTEAFF TGTGTAACAGGGTCCACTGAAGCTTTCTTT
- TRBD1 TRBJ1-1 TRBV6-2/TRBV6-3 CASSSWTGADEAFF TGTGCCAGCAGCTCTTGGACAGGGGCGGATGAAGCTTTCTTT
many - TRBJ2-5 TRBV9 CASSVSREETQYF TGTGCCAGCAGCGTATCCCGAGAGGAGACCCAGTACTTC
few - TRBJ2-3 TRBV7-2 CATFAPERTDTQYF TGTGCCACTTTCGCCCCGGAGCGCACAGATACGCAGTATTTT
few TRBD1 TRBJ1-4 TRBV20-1 CSARAQGEGKLFF TGCAGTGCTAGAGCTCAGGGGGAAGGAAAACTGTTTTTT
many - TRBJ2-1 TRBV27 CASSLIVNNEQFF TGTGCCAGCAGTCTGATCGTAAACAATGAGCAGTTCTTC
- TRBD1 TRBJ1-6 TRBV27 CASSLLQGATNSPLHF TGTGCCAGCAGTTTATTACAGGGGGCTACTAATTCACCCCTCCACTTT
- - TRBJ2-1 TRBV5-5 CASSPNPGASLYNEQFF TGTGCCAGCAGCCCCAATCCCGGGGCAAGTCTGTACAATGAGCAGTTCTTC
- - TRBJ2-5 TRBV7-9 CASMRLSSQETQYF TGTGCCAGCATGCGCTTGTCGAGTCAAGAGACCCAGTACTTC
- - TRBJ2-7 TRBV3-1 CASSHARLSGQGYEQYF TGTGCCAGCAGCCATGCCAGGTTGAGTGGACAAGGGTACGAGCAGTACTTC
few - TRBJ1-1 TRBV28 CASSLSSVTEAFF TGTGCCAGCAGTTTATCGAGCGTCACTGAAGCTTTCTTT
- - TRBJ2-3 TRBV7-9 CASSFPDRDPYTDTQYF TGTGCCAGCAGCTTCCCAGACCGGGACCCTTACACAGATACGCAGTATTTT
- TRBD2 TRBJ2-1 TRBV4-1 CASSQDPTGTSGPEQFF TGCGCCAGCAGCCAAGATCCCACCGGGACTAGCGGCCCCGAGCAGTTCTTC
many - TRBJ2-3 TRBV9 CASSVNTDTQYF TGTGCCAGCAGCGTAAACACAGATACGCAGTATTTT
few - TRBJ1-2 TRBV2 CASSEEVPLYGYTF TGTGCCAGCAGTGAAGAGGTCCCCCTCTATGGCTACACCTTC
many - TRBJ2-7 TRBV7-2 CASSLGGSEIYEQYF TGTGCCAGCAGCTTAGGGGGGAGTGAAATTTACGAGCAGTACTTC
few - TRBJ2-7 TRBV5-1 CASSLGGIPSVF TGCGCCAGCAGCTTGGGGGGCATCCCTTCGGTCTTC